The 17 T cell receptor beta chains reported below all come from one sample, sequenced in a study of cytotoxic CD8 clonotypes in ibrutinib-treated CLL. Assay used: immunoSEQ multiplex PCR; TCRdb lists only in-frame clones, some missing. The table includes approximately 92,000 clones, roughly 80% detected once. The source was PBMCs, collected after 24 months of ibrutinib treatment. Every receptor here comes from a human donor with chronic lymphocytic leukemia.

The table lists this clone with a count of one. The chain recombines TRBV18 with TRBJ2-1; possibly TRBD2 for D (7 bases). Germline V CDR1 and CDR2: KGHSH, LQKENI. This CDR3 is 12 amino acids long. V gave up 6 bases and J gave up 14 bases, with 17 bases separating them. CDR3 sequence (DNA): TGTGCCAGCTCCCCCACGGGGAGGGGGGAGTTCTTC. This codes for CASSPTGRGEFF.

This clone showed up just once. The gene calls are TRBV28 and TRBJ2-1; TRBD2 aligns across 7 bases. There are 16 residues in the CDR3. V trimming: 6 bases; J trimming: 5 bases; junction bases outside the gene matches: 13. Germline V gene sequence: CDR1 MDHEN, CDR2 SYDVKM. CDR3 protein: CASSLPTGLRDNEQFF. The CDR3 DNA follows: TGTGCCAGCAGCTTACCGACGGGACTACGAGACAATGAGCAGTTCTTC.

The chain links TRBV7-6 to TRBJ1-6; D possibly corresponds to TRBD1 (6 bases). The CDR3 consists of 16 residues. Trimming pared 5 bases from V and 5 bases from J, leaving 16 bases between. Germline V gives CDR1 SGHVS, CDR2 FNYEAQ. DNA for the CDR3: TGTGCCAGCAGCCAAATGGGGGCGAGCAATAATTCACCCCTCCACTTT. Translating it yields CASSQMGASNNSPLHF.

The chain uses TRBV6-1 and TRBJ2-7; D gene uncertain. Germline CDR1 reads MNHNS; CDR2 reads SASEGT. The germline V and J ends were trimmed by 2 bases and 1 base, with 9 bases remaining between them. The CDR3 runs 14 residues. The CDR3 sequence is CASSEMSRSYEQYF. The CDR3, as DNA: TGTGCCAGCAGTGAAATGTCCAGGTCCTACGAGCAGTACTTC.

The chain uses TRBV6-1 and TRBJ2-5; D remains unclear. Deletions cut 1 base from V and 5 bases from J, with 11 bases between. Germline V CDR1 and CDR2: MNHNS, SASEGT. CDR3 length: 14 amino acids. CDR3 loop: CASSEVPRIETQYF. CDR3 coding DNA: TGTGCCAGCAGTGAAGTTCCTCGGATCGAGACCCAGTACTTC.

The chain uses TRBV6-1 and TRBJ2-3; TRBD1 matches 9 bases. J was trimmed by 3 bases and V by 6 bases; bases with no gene match: 7. The CDR3 runs to 15 residues. CDR1 and CDR2 from the germline V gene are MNHNS and SASEGT. CDR3 amino acids: CASRHTGTGTDTQYF. The CDR3 DNA follows: TGTGCCAGCAGACACACCGGGACAGGGACAGATACGCAGTATTTT.

The V and J genes are TRBV28 and TRBJ2-1; D is ambiguous. In germline, CDR1 is MDHEN, CDR2 SYDVKM. V was clipped by 1 base and J by 5 bases, with 9 bases between them. The CDR3 sequence is 14 residues long. The CDR3 spells CASSLLTGHNEQFF. The CDR3 region has the DNA TGTGCCAGCAGTTTATTGACCGGCCACAATGAGCAGTTCTTC.

Comment on this clone: The same CDR3 can be traced to other DNA sequences in this sample. V usage is TRBV5-4 and J usage is TRBJ2-7, with D possibly being TRBD2 (6 bases). Germline V lookup: CDR1 SGHNT, CDR2 YYREEE (reference sequence). Between the trimmed V and J ends, which lost 0 bases and 1 base, there was a span of 8 bases. This CDR3 comprises 14 residues. In DNA form, the CDR3 reads TGTGCCAGCAGCTTGGGGGGGGATTCCTACGAGCAGTACTTC. It yields the protein CASSLGGDSYEQYF.

This clone came up a few times. V and J are TRBV28 and TRBJ1-4, with 7 bases lining up with TRBD1. Germline loops: CDR1 MDHEN, CDR2 SYDVKM. Trimming at V came to 2 bases and at J to 9 bases, leaving 3 bases not matched to a gene. The CDR3 sequence is 13 residues long. CDR3 in DNA: TGTGCCAGCAGTTTACAGGGGGGCAAAAAACTGTTTTTT. Translated: CASSLQGGKKLFF. The whole variable domain, remainder taken from reference TRBV28 and TRBJ1-4, is DVKVTQSSRYLVKRTGEKVFLECVQDMDHENMFWYRQDPGLGLRLIYFSYDVKMKEKGDIPEGYSVSREKKERFSLILESASTNQTSMYLCASSLQGGKKLFFGSGTQLSVL.

The V gene is TRBV30, the J gene TRBJ2-3, with TRBD2 as a possible D gene (5 bases). This CDR3 comprises 17 residues. CDR1 GTSNPN and CDR2 SVGIG come from the germline V gene (reference sequence). Trimming removed 3 bases from V and 2 bases from J, with 21 bases in between. This CDR3 is CAWSLAAGGRDTDTQYF. The CDR3, as DNA: TGTGCCTGGAGCCTGGCGGCGGGCGGGCGAGACACAGATACGCAGTATTTT.

This chain joins TRBV11-2 and TRBJ1-5; D gene unclear. The V end was cut by 1 base, the J end by 3 bases, with 13 bases between. The CDR3 sequence is 16 residues long. Germline loops: CDR1 SGHAT, CDR2 FQNNGV. CDR3: CASSLGPDRVNQPQHF. The CDR3 region has the DNA TGTGCCAGCAGCTTAGGCCCGGACCGAGTCAATCAGCCCCAGCATTTT.

This clone was counted a single time. The V gene is TRBV11-2, the J gene TRBJ2-5; a weak D match, TRBD1 (5 bases). The CDR3 has 14 residues. V was cut by 2 bases and J by 3 bases, with 10 bases left in between. CDR1 and CDR2 (germline): SGHAT, FQNNGV. The CDR3 sequence: CASSLSRAEETQYF. As DNA, the CDR3 is TGTGCCAGCAGCTTATCCAGGGCAGAAGAGACCCAGTACTTC. Full variable domain (outside the CDR3, taken from reference TRBV11-2 and TRBJ2-5): EAGVAQSPRYKIIEKRQSVAFWCNPISGHATLYWYQQILGQGPKLLIQFQNNGVVDDSQLPKDRFSAERLKGVDSTLKIQPAKLEDSAVYLCASSLSRAEETQYFGPGTRLLVL.

The V call is TRBV27, the J call TRBJ2-5, with D unresolved. The CDR3 extends over 14 amino acids. Germline V gene lookup returns CDR1 MNHEY and CDR2 SMNVEV (reference sequence). Trimming removed 6 bases from V and 4 bases from J, with 15 bases in between. The CDR3 sequence: CASSSPTPRETQYF. The CDR3 bases are TGTGCCAGCAGCTCCCCCACCCCCAGAGAGACCCAGTACTTC.

The rearrangement links TRBV4-1 to TRBJ1-5, with D possibly matching TRBD1 (5 bases). CDR1 is MGHRA, CDR2 YSYEKL, per germline. Trimming pared 1 base from V and 7 bases from J, leaving 11 bases between. This CDR3 has 14 residues. DNA for the CDR3: TGCGCCAGCAGCCAAGCGGGGGGGGGACAGCCCCAGCATTTT. Residues: CASSQAGGGQPQHF.

The V gene is TRBV7-2, the J gene TRBJ1-4; D uncertain. Germline V gene lookup returns CDR1 SGHTA and CDR2 FQGNSA. V lost 5 bases to trimming and J lost 3 bases, with 13 bases between them. This CDR3 is 15 amino acids long. The CDR3 DNA is TGTGCCAGCAGCGTTAACGGAAACCCTAATGAAAAACTGTTTTTT. Translation gives CASSVNGNPNEKLFF. Full variable domain (missing parts from reference TRBV7-2 and TRBJ1-4): GAGVSQSPSNKVTEKGKDVELRCDPISGHTALYWYRQSLGQGLEFLIYFQGNSAPDKSGLPSDRFSAERTGGSVSTLTIQRTQQEDSAVYLCASSVNGNPNEKLFFGSGTQLSVL.

The chain links TRBV5-1 to TRBJ1-1; tentative D call: TRBD1 (5 bases). The CDR3 is made up of 14 amino acids. Germline V gives CDR1 SGHRS, CDR2 YFSETQ. V gave up 4 bases and J gave up 0 bases, with 10 bases separating them. The CDR3 loop reads CASSVRTMNTEAFF. CDR3 sequence (DNA): TGCGCCAGCAGCGTGCGGACAATGAACACTGAAGCTTTCTTT.

As for this clone: Relative to the germline gene, one junction end is altered; a read error may explain this. This sequence joins TRBV28 and TRBJ2-7, with 10 bases fitting TRBD2. CDR1 and CDR2 (germline): MDHEN, SYDVKM. The CDR3 is 14 amino acids. The CDR3 bases are TGTGCCAGCAGTTTGGCTAGCGGGAGATTCCCGGATGGGTTC. Protein: CASSLASGRFPDGF.